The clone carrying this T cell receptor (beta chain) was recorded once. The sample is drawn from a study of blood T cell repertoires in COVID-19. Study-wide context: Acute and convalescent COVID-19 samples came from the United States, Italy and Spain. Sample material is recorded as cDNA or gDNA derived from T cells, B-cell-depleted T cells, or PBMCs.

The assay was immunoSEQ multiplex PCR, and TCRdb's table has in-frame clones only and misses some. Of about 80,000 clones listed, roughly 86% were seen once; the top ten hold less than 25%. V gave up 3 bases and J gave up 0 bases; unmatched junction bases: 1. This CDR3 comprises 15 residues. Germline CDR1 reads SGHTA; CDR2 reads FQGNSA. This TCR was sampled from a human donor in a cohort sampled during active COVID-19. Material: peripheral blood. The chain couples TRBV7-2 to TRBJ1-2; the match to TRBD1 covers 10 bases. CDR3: CASSLDRGANYGYTF. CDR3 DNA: TGTGCCAGCAGCTTGGACAGGGGGGCTAACTATGGCTACACCTTC.